Below are 15 T cell receptor beta chains sequenced from a single sample in a study of monozygotic twins with inflammatory bowel disease. One entry per CDR3 protein, without DNA, is what TCRdb gives after re-calling the 5' RACE reads. This specimen shows around 450,000 distinct CDR3 sequences; the ten leading clones hold 2% to 3%. Sequenced input: blood. All receptors come from a human donor with ulcerative colitis or Crohn's disease, or a healthy co-twin of an affected twin (not recorded which).

The rearrangement uses TRBV11-2 and TRBJ2-3; TCRdb selects TRBD1, and the lack of DNA leaves this call unchecked. The CDR3 has 14 residues. Germline V CDR1 and CDR2: SGHAT, FQNNGV. The CDR3 reads CASSLSLSTDTQYF.

The V and J genes are TRBV5-1 and TRBJ2-7. From germline, CDR1 is SGHRS and CDR2 YFSETQ. This CDR3 is 14 amino acids long. The CDR3 spells CASSLELTNAEQYF. Full variable domain (outside the CDR3, taken from reference TRBV5-1 and TRBJ2-7): KAGVTQTPRYLIKTRGQQVTLSCSPISGHRSVSWYQQTPGQGLQFLFEYFSETQRNKGNFPGRFSGRQFSNSRSEMNVSTLELGDSALYLCASSLELTNAEQYFGPGTRLTVT.

The gene calls are TRBV6-5 and TRBJ1-2. This CDR3 spans 15 amino acids. Per the germline V gene, CDR1 is MNHEY and CDR2 is SVGAGI. The CDR3 sequence: CASSYSSHGSYGYTF.

The chain couples TRBV3-1 to TRBJ1-2. The germline gives CDR1 LGHDT, CDR2 YNNKEL (reference sequence). The CDR3 covers 17 residues. The CDR3 protein is CASSQVRTQFLPYGYTF.

The chain links TRBV19 to TRBJ1-5; the TRBD1 assignment by TCRdb is unverifiable without DNA. CDR3 length: 14 residues. CDR1 and CDR2 (germline): LNHDA, SQIVND (reference sequence). This chain's CDR3 is CASSIGQGNQPQHF.

The gene calls are TRBV7-3 and TRBJ2-1. The CDR3 spans 16 residues. Germline CDR1 is SGHTA and CDR2 is FQGTGA. CDR3 residues: CASSLMPGSSYNEQFF.

The CDR3 sequence: CASSPRVSGTEAFF. The chain has TRBV5-1 and TRBJ1-1. From germline, CDR1 is SGHRS and CDR2 YFSETQ. This CDR3 spans 14 amino acids.

V gene TRBV7-2 combines with J gene TRBJ2-6. This CDR3 comprises 14 residues. From germline, CDR1 is SGHTA and CDR2 FQGNSA. The CDR3 spells CASARDSGANVLTF.

The chain uses TRBV12-3 or TRBV12-4 and TRBJ2-7; checking the TCRdb D call of TRBD2 is not possible without DNA. The CDR3 runs 17 residues. Here the CDR3 reads CASSPRGRAGGPDEQYF.

This chain connects TRBV4-1 to TRBJ1-2; TCRdb designates TRBD1, a call that cannot be tested without DNA. CDR3 length equals 17 residues. Looked up from germline, CDR1 is MGHRA and CDR2 is YSYEKL. The CDR3 sequence is CASSQAPVRGDFDGYTF.

V gene TRBV6-1 combines with J gene TRBJ1-5; no DNA is available, so the TRBD1 call from TCRdb remains unchecked. Germline CDR1 MNHNS, CDR2 SASEGT. The CDR3 contains 17 residues. The CDR3: CASSEAKGQGYNQPQHF.

The chain joins TRBV6-2 or TRBV6-3 to TRBJ2-7; lacking DNA, the TRBD2 call made by TCRdb goes unchecked. This CDR3 has 13 residues. CDR1 and CDR2 (germline): MNHEY, SVGEGT. This CDR3 reads CASSSTGLDEQYF.

The chain carries TRBV6-2 or TRBV6-3 and TRBJ2-5; lacking DNA, the TRBD1 call made by TCRdb goes unchecked. Germline CDR1 and CDR2: MNHEY and SVGEGT. The CDR3 consists of 15 residues. The CDR3 loop reads CASSYPYRDPETQYF.

This chain links TRBV5-1 with TRBJ1-2. The V gene's germline CDR1 is SGHRS and CDR2 YFSETQ. There are 14 residues in the CDR3. CDR3 amino acids: CASSRGPSEDGYTF.

The genes are TRBV20-1 and TRBJ2-7; the D call from TCRdb, TRBD2, cannot be confirmed without DNA. CDR3 length: 15 amino acids. Germline lookup yields CDR1 DFQATT and CDR2 SNEGSKA (reference sequence). The chain's CDR3 is CSARDRVAGVGEQYF.